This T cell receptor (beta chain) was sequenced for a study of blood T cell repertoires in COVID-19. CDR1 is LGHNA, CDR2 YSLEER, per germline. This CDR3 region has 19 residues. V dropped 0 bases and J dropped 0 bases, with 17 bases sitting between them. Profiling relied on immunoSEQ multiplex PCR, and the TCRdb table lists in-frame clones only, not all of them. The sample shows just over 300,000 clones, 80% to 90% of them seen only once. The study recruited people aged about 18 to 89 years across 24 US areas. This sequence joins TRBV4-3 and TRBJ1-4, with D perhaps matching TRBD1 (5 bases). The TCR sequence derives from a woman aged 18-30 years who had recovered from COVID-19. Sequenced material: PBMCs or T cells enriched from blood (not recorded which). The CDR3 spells CASSQEGVLQGPTNEKLFF. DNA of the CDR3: TGCGCCAGCAGCCAAGAAGGGGTACTGCAGGGTCCAACTAATGAAAAACTGTTTTTT.